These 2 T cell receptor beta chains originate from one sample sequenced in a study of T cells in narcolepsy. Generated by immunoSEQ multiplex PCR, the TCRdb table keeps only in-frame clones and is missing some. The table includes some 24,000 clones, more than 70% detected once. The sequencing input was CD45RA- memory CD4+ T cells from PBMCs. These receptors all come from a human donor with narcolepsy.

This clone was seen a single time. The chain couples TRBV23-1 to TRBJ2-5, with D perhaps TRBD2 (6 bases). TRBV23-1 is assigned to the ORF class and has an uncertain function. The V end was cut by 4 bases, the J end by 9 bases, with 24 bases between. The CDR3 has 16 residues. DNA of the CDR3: TGCGCCAGCAGTCCTCCCCGGGGAGGCTACATATTACCCCAGTACTTC. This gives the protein CASSPPRGGYILPQYF.

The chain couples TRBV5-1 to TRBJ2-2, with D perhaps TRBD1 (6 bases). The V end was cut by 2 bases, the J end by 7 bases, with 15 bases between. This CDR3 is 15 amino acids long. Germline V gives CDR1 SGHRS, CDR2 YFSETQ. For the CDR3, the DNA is TGCGCCAGCAGCTTTGTGGCAGGGGACATCGGGGAGCTGTTTTTT. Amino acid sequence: CASSFVAGDIGELFF.